By frequency in the sample, the clone carrying this T cell receptor (beta chain) is hyperexpanded (1% or more). These data belong to a study of ipilimumab plus nivolumab after autologous stem cell transplantation. Study in general: Typical patient got a handful of ipilimumab doses and fewer than 10 nivolumab doses (median).

Germline V gene data show CDR1 as SQVTM and CDR2 as ANQGSEA. The CDR3 is 16 amino acids. V was clipped by 0 bases and J by 1 base, with 13 bases between them. Only in-frame clones appear in the TCRdb table, and some are missing; sequencing was by immunoSEQ multiplex PCR. Seen here are approximately 10,000 clones, approximately 69% observed once, and the top ten hold roughly 27%. The TCR comes from a male donor with diffuse large B-cell lymphoma. The sample was PBMCs, taken in a trial of ipilimumab plus nivolumab as post-transplant consolidation. This rearrangement joins TRBV29-1 to TRBJ2-1, with D hard to call. The CDR3 sequence: CSVEDPGYSSYNEQFF. The CDR3 DNA reads TGCAGCGTTGAAGATCCAGGCTATTCTTCCTACAATGAGCAGTTCTTC.